These 30 T cell receptor beta chains originate from one sample sequenced in a study of cytomegalovirus exposure and HLA in healthy donors. Generated by immunoSEQ multiplex PCR, the TCRdb table keeps only in-frame clones and is missing some. Of some 170,000 clones in the sample, roughly nine tenths were seen once. The sequencing input was PBMCs. These receptors were obtained from a woman under 30 in good health and CMV-seropositive.

The CDR3 region is CASSDSGGFDEQYF. The DNA for the CDR3 is TGTGCCAGCAGTGATTCTGGAGGGTTTGACGAGCAGTACTTC. The rearrangement uses TRBV2 and TRBJ2-7; maybe TRBD2 (6 bases). This CDR3 has 14 amino acids. V was clipped by 3 bases and J by 5 bases, with 14 bases between them. Germline V lookup: CDR1 SNHLY, CDR2 FYNNEI.

The chain combines TRBV15 with TRBJ1-2, with TRBD1 matching 9 bases. The germline V gene encodes CDR1 LNHNV and CDR2 YYDKDF (reference sequence). V shed 1 base, J shed 4 bases, and the junction held 10 bases outside the gene matches. The CDR3 loop spans 17 amino acids. The CDR3 is CATSRAPGQGTFYGYTF. The DNA for the CDR3 is TGTGCCACCAGCAGAGCCCCGGGACAGGGAACTTTCTATGGCTACACCTTC. The variable domain in full, completed from reference TRBV15 and TRBJ1-2, reads DAMVIQNPRYQVTQFGKPVTLSCSQTLNHNVMYWYQQKSSQAPKLLFHYYDKDFNNEADTPDNFQSRRPNTSFCFLDIRSPGLGDTAMYLCATSRAPGQGTFYGYTFGSGTRLTVV.

Here the CDR3 reads CASSPPNRDEQYF. The CDR3 nucleotides read TGTGCCAGCAGCCCACCCAACAGGGACGAGCAGTACTTC. This chain connects TRBV7-3 to TRBJ2-7; D is possibly TRBD1 (6 bases). Germline V gene data show CDR1 as SGHTA and CDR2 as FQGTGA. V lost 5 bases, J lost 5 bases, and 13 bases lay in between. CDR3 size: 13 residues.

The table lists this clone with a count of one. CDR3 nucleotide sequence: TGTGCCAGCAGTCGACTAGCGGGAGGGCCAGGGGAGCAGTACTTC. This gives the protein CASSRLAGGPGEQYF. The chain combines TRBV6-5 with TRBJ2-7, with TRBD2 identical over 14 bases. Per germline, CDR1 MNHEY and CDR2 SVGAGI. The J segment lost 7 bases and the V segment lost 5 bases, leaving 7 bases of the junction unmatched. The CDR3 loop spans 15 amino acids.

J is TRBJ2-7 and V is TRBV18; 7 nucleotides line up with TRBD2. Germline CDR1 is KGHSH and CDR2 is LQKENI. V lost 6 bases to trimming and J lost 6 bases; unmatched junction nucleotides: 2. The CDR3 has 11 residues. CDR3 nucleotides: TGTGCCAGCTCGGGGGGGTCCGAGCAGTACTTC. Translating gives CASSGGSEQYF. The full variable domain, rest sourced from reference TRBV18 and TRBJ2-7, is NAGVMQNPRHLVRRRGQEARLRCSPMKGHSHVYWYRQLPEEGLKFMVYLQKENIIDESGMPKERFSAEFPKEGPSILRIQQVVRGDSAAYFCASSGGSEQYFGPGTRLTVT.

The V and J genes are TRBV15 and TRBJ1-5, with D unresolved. In germline, CDR1 is LNHNV, CDR2 YYDKDF (reference sequence). Trimming removed 0 bases at V and 6 bases at J, with 18 bases between. There are 17 residues in the CDR3. The DNA for the CDR3 is TGTGCCACCAGCAGAGATAACGGCGGGGTCATTGGTCAGCCCCAGCATTTT. It encodes CATSRDNGGVIGQPQHF.

The genes are TRBV2 and TRBJ2-4, with 9 bases identical to TRBD1. The CDR3 spans 13 residues. The germline gives CDR1 SNHLY, CDR2 FYNNEI. Germline trimming cut 10 bases from V and 7 bases from J; bases unmatched to any gene: 8. The CDR3 region is CATQFGQGNIQYF. In DNA, the CDR3 is TGTGCCACCCAATTCGGACAGGGGAACATTCAGTACTTC.

V is TRBV12-2 and J is TRBJ2-1; the D call of TRBD1 is as the table states it, not checked on the DNA. TRBV12-2 is recorded as a pseudogene. CDR3 size: 15 residues. CDR3 protein: CASRRDRVGCNEQFF. The CDR3 bases are TGTGCAAGTCGTCGTGACAGGGTAGGATGCAATGAGCAGTTCTTC.

The rearrangement uses TRBV7-2 and TRBJ2-7; 7 nucleotides line up with TRBD1. After removal of 7 bases from V and 7 bases from J, the junction contained 10 bases not matched to a gene. CDR3 length: 13 residues. In germline, CDR1 is SGHTA, CDR2 FQGNSA. CDR3 loop: CASTRDRALEQYF. The CDR3 DNA follows: TGTGCCAGCACCAGAGACAGGGCCCTGGAGCAGTACTTC.

This sequence joins TRBV5-4 and TRBJ2-2; 12 bases line up with TRBD2. This CDR3 has 16 residues. The junction had 4 bases not matched to a gene; V was cut back by 3 bases and J by 4 bases. Germline V gives CDR1 SGHNT, CDR2 YYREEE (reference sequence). CDR3 sequence: CASSWTSGKATGELFF. The CDR3 coding sequence is TGTGCCAGCAGCTGGACTAGCGGGAAAGCCACCGGGGAGCTGTTTTTT. Variable domain in full (rest from reference TRBV5-4 and TRBJ2-2): ETGVTQSPTHLIKTRGQQVTLRCSSQSGHNTVSWYQQALGQGPQFIFQYYREEENGRGNFPPRFSGLQFPNYSSELNVNALELDDSALYLCASSWTSGKATGELFFGEGSRLTVL.

The rearrangement links TRBV11-3 to TRBJ2-2; a weak D match, TRBD2 (5 bases). Germline CDR1 and CDR2: SGHNT and YENEEA. Deletions cut 5 bases from V and 2 bases from J, with 12 bases between. This CDR3 spans 15 amino acids. CDR3 coding DNA: TGTGCCAGCAGCGTCTCCGGGATTAACACCGGGGAGCTGTTTTTT. Amino acid sequence: CASSVSGINTGELFF.

This CDR3 reads CASSPLRTSTGELFF. The CDR3 DNA sequence: TGTGCCAGCAGCCCGCTTAGGACTTCCACCGGGGAGCTGTTTTTT. V gene TRBV5-5 combines with J gene TRBJ2-2; the D gene is possibly TRBD2 (5 bases). V shed 4 bases and J shed 4 bases, with 14 bases lying between them. This CDR3 comprises 15 residues. Germline CDR1 reads SGHKS; CDR2 reads YYEKEE (reference sequence).

The chain carries TRBV4-1 and TRBJ2-5, with TRBD1 as a possible D gene (5 bases). The CDR3 totals 14 residues. Germline-derived CDR1 and CDR2 are MGHRA and YSYEKL. The V end was cut by 2 bases, the J end by 7 bases, with 14 bases between. The CDR3 bases are TGCGCCAGCAGCCAACTTTCCAGGGAAGGGACCCAGTACTTC. Amino acids: CASSQLSREGTQYF.

The V and J genes are TRBV5-6 and TRBJ2-7; maybe TRBD1 (5 bases). Germline V gene data show CDR1 as SGHDT and CDR2 as YYEEEE. Deletions cut 3 bases from V and 6 bases from J, with 10 bases between. This CDR3 region has 12 residues. Here the CDR3 DNA reads TGTGCCAGCAGCTCTACCAGGGCCGAGCAGTACTTC. This gives the protein CASSSTRAEQYF.

The chain joins TRBV25-1 to TRBJ2-2, with D possibly being TRBD1 (6 bases). The CDR3 spans 13 residues. CDR1 and CDR2 (germline): MGHDK, SYGVNS. Trimming removed 7 bases at V and 6 bases at J, with 12 bases between. The CDR3 loop is CASTPSGAGELFF. In DNA form, the CDR3 reads TGTGCCAGCACCCCATCAGGGGCCGGGGAGCTGTTTTTT.

V gene TRBV18 combines with J gene TRBJ1-2, with 9 bases that match TRBD1. The V segment lost 3 bases and the J segment 5 bases; nucleotides outside the gene matches: 7. The CDR3 covers 15 residues. Germline V CDR1 and CDR2: KGHSH, LQKENI. CDR3 protein: CASSPEQGARYGYTF. The CDR3 nucleotides read TGTGCCAGCTCACCGGAACAGGGGGCACGGTATGGCTACACCTTC. The full variable domain, completed using reference TRBV18 and TRBJ1-2, is NAGVMQNPRHLVRRRGQEARLRCSPMKGHSHVYWYRQLPEEGLKFMVYLQKENIIDESGMPKERFSAEFPKEGPSILRIQQVVRGDSAAYFCASSPEQGARYGYTFGSGTRLTVV.

For the CDR3, the DNA is TGTGCCAGCAGCTTAGCACAGGGCCCCAATCAGCCCCAGCATTTT. Amino acids: CASSLAQGPNQPQHF. The genes are TRBV7-9 and TRBJ1-5; D might be TRBD1 (6 bases). This CDR3 has 15 amino acids. V dropped 0 bases and J dropped 3 bases, with 9 bases sitting between them. From germline, CDR1 is SEHNR and CDR2 FQNEAQ (reference sequence).

This chain connects TRBV7-9 to TRBJ2-5; D call uncertain. Germline V gives CDR1 SEHNR, CDR2 FQNEAQ (reference sequence). This CDR3 is built from 11 residues. V lost 5 bases to trimming and J lost 5 bases, with 6 bases between them. CDR3 nucleotide sequence: TGTGCCAGCAGCCCCCTCGAGACCCAGTACTTC. Translating gives CASSPLETQYF.

The genes are TRBV5-1 and TRBJ1-5; D might be TRBD1 (6 bases). Between the trimmed V and J ends, which lost 0 bases and 0 bases, there was a span of 13 bases. Germline V CDR1 and CDR2: SGHRS, YFSETQ. The CDR3 is 17 amino acids. The CDR3 DNA reads as TGCGCCAGCAGCTTGGGGACAGTTGGGGGTAGCAATCAGCCCCAGCATTTT. It translates to CASSLGTVGGSNQPQHF.

The chain uses TRBV7-9 and TRBJ2-1; TRBD2 is a possible D gene (6 bases). CDR3 length equals 17 residues. In germline, CDR1 is SEHNR, CDR2 FQNEAQ (reference sequence). The V gene lost 1 base and the J gene lost 3 bases, with 16 bases spanning the gap. As DNA, the CDR3 is TGTGCCAGCAGCTTAGGGCTGGGACTTTACGACTACAATGAGCAGTTCTTC. Protein product: CASSLGLGLYDYNEQFF. Together with reference TRBV7-9 and TRBJ2-1, the CDR3 gives the full variable domain: DTGVSQNPRHKITKRGQNVTFRCDPISEHNRLYWYRQTLGQGPEFLTYFQNEAQLEKSRLLSDRFSAERPKGSFSTLEIQRTEQGDSAMYLCASSLGLGLYDYNEQFFGPGTRLTVL.

DNA of the CDR3: TGTGCCAGCAGTTTAGGGGACATCTACTATGGCTACACCTTC. Its protein is CASSLGDIYYGYTF. This rearrangement joins TRBV28 to TRBJ1-2; possible D gene TRBD1, 6 bases. Trimming removed 2 bases from V and 3 bases from J, with 10 bases in between. The CDR3 consists of 14 residues. Germline V gene lookup returns CDR1 MDHEN and CDR2 SYDVKM.

The chain employs TRBV2 and TRBJ1-4, with a tentative D call TRBD1 (6 bases). CDR3 length equals 14 residues. Per the germline V gene, CDR1 is SNHLY and CDR2 is FYNNEI. The V end was cut by 6 bases, the J end by 4 bases, with 12 bases between. DNA for the CDR3: TGTGCCAGCAGAGCCGGGACAAATAATGAAAAACTGTTTTTT. Encoded protein: CASRAGTNNEKLFF.

This clone showed up just once. This chain links TRBV7-9 with TRBJ2-7; TRBD2 matches at 8 bases. CDR1 and CDR2 from the germline V gene are SEHNR and FQNEAQ (reference sequence). With 4 bases clipped from V and 1 base from J, the junction kept 12 bases outside the gene matches. The CDR3 is 17 residues long. The CDR3 DNA reads as TGTGCCAGCAGCTCCCGGGGAGCGGGAGTTAGTTCCTACGAGCAGTACTTC. This translates into CASSSRGAGVSSYEQYF.

The V call is TRBV14, the J call TRBJ1-2; D gene uncertain. Per the germline V gene, CDR1 is SGHDN and CDR2 is FVKESK. This CDR3 has 15 residues. Trimming cost V 2 bases and J 4 bases, with 14 bases left between them. In DNA form, the CDR3 reads TGTGCCAGCAGCCAAATAAAGCTCAAGCCCTATGGCTACACCTTC. Its protein is CASSQIKLKPYGYTF.

This chain uses TRBV7-3 with TRBJ2-1; 9 bases fit TRBD2. The CDR3 totals 18 residues. V dropped 5 bases and J dropped 0; count of bases not matched to a gene: 11. CDR1 is SGHTA and CDR2 is FQGTGA in the germline V gene. The CDR3 sequence is CASSLMGLALSSYNEQFF. Written as DNA, the CDR3 is TGTGCCAGCAGCCTTATGGGACTAGCCCTAAGCTCCTACAATGAGCAGTTCTTC.

This clone was seen a handful of times. The chain has TRBV6-6 and TRBJ2-7; a weak D match, TRBD1 (5 bases). Germline V CDR1 and CDR2: MNHNY, SVGAGI (reference sequence). This CDR3 is built from 13 residues. Trimming removed 2 bases from V and 3 bases from J, with 8 bases in between. CDR3 DNA sequence: TGTGCCAGCAGTTACGACAGACACTACGAGCAGTACTTC. This sequence encodes CASSYDRHYEQYF.

This sequence joins TRBV5-4 and TRBJ2-1, with D perhaps matching TRBD2 (5 bases). The CDR3 covers 14 residues. Germline CDR1 and CDR2: SGHNT and YYREEE (reference sequence). V lost 9 bases and J lost 3, with 16 bases in between. The CDR3 reads CATQRVALYNEQFF. As DNA, the CDR3 is TGTGCCACCCAGAGGGTAGCTCTCTACAATGAGCAGTTCTTC.

CDR3 in amino acids: CASIRGVRAPTEAFF. CDR3 nucleotides: TGTGCCAGCATAAGGGGTGTGCGAGCCCCCACTGAAGCTTTCTTT. This rearrangement joins TRBV27 to TRBJ1-1; TRBD1 might be the D (5 bases). The CDR3 is 15 residues long. In germline, CDR1 is MNHEY, CDR2 SMNVEV (reference sequence). Trimming stripped 7 bases from V and 4 bases from J, with 19 bases between.

The chain links TRBV28 to TRBJ2-3, with 12 nucleotides matching TRBD2. Germline V CDR1 and CDR2: MDHEN, SYDVKM. The CDR3 runs 16 residues. V dropped 4 bases and J dropped 3; count of bases not matched to a gene: 5. The CDR3 loop reads CASSYFTSGGTDTQYF. Written as DNA, the CDR3 is TGTGCCAGCAGTTACTTCACTAGCGGGGGGACAGATACGCAGTATTTT.

The chain uses TRBV5-4 and TRBJ1-1; TRBD1 might be the D (6 bases). Germline V gene lookup returns CDR1 SGHNT and CDR2 YYREEE (reference sequence). Trimming pared 4 bases from V and 1 base from J, leaving 11 bases between. The CDR3 consists of 14 residues. CDR3 sequence reads: CASSDQGRNTEAFF. The CDR3 nucleotides are TGTGCCAGCAGCGATCAGGGGAGGAACACTGAAGCTTTCTTT.